The 2 T cell receptor beta chains reported below all come from one sample, sequenced in a study of cytomegalovirus exposure and HLA in healthy donors (dated 2017 in TCRdb). Libraries were made using the immunoSEQ multiplex PCR assay. For the multiplex PCR, a mixture combining 60 forward primers for TCR Vbeta segments and 13 reverse primers for TCR Jbeta segments was used. TCRdb's version of the immuneACCESS table is confined to in-frame rearrangements and falls short of the full clone set. An unresolved V gene accounts for under half of the shortfall where checked; the remainder is of unknown origin. In this sample the table shows 30,000 to 40,000 clones, roughly 89% of which occur a single time. The ten largest clonotypes hold approximately 10% of the sample. The source material was PBMCs. These receptors were taken from a woman between 40 and 50 years old in good health and CMV-seropositive.

The gene calls are TRBV18 and TRBJ1-5, with D possibly being TRBD1 (6 bases). Trimming stripped 1 base from V and 0 bases from J, with 16 bases between. Germline V gene lookup returns CDR1 KGHSH and CDR2 LQKENI. CDR3 length: 18 amino acids. CDR3 DNA sequence: TGTGCCAGCTCACCACGAAAAATAGCGGGGGCTAGCAATCAGCCCCAGCATTTT. Its protein product is CASSPRKIAGASNQPQHF.

This clone was recorded a few times. The chain joins TRBV5-6 to TRBJ1-3; 9 nucleotides agree with TRBD1. Germline CDR1 reads SGHDT; CDR2 reads YYEEEE. This CDR3 contains 17 residues. The V gene end was trimmed by 4 bases and the J gene end by 0 bases; junction bases not matched to a gene: 8. In DNA form, the CDR3 reads TGTGCCAGCAGCCCGACCGGGACAGGGACCTCTGGAAACACCATATATTTT. It specifies CASSPTGTGTSGNTIYF.